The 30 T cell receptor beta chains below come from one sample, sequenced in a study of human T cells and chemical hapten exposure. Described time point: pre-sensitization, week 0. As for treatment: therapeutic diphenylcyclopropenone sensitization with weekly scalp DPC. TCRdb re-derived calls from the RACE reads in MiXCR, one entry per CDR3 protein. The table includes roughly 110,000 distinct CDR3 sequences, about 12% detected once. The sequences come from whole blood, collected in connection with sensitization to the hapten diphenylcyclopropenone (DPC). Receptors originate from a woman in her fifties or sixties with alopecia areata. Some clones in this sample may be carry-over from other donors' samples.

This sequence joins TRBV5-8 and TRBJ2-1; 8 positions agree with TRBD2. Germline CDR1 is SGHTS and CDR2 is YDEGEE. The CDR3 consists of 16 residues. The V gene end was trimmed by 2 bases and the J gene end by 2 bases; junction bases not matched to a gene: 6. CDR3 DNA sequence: TGTGCCAGCAGCTTATACGGGAGGGGTGCCTACAATGAGCAGTTCTTC. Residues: CASSLYGRGAYNEQFF.

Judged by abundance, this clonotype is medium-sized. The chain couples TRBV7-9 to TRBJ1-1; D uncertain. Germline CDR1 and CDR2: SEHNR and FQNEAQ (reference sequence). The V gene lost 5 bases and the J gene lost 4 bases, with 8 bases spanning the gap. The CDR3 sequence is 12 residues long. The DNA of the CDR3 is TGTGCCAGCAGCCTTGGTTCCACTGAAGCTTTCTTT. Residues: CASSLGSTEAFF.

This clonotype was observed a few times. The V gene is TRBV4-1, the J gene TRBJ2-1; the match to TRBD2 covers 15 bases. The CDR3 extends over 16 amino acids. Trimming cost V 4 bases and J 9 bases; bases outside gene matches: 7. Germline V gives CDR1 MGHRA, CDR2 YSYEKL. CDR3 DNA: TGCGCCAGCAGCCTTCGGACTAGCGGGGGGGCAAGTGAGCAGTTCTTC. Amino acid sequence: CASSLRTSGGASEQFF.

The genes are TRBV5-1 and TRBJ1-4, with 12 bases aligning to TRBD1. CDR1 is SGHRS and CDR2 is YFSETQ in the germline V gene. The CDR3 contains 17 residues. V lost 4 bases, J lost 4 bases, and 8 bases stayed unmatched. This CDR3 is CASSGGTGGSLNEKLFF. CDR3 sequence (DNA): TGCGCCAGCAGCGGAGGGACAGGGGGCTCCCTTAATGAAAAACTGTTTTTT.

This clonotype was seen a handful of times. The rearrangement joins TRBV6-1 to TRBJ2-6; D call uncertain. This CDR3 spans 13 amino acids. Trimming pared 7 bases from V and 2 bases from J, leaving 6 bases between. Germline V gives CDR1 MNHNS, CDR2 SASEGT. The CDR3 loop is CASILTGANVLTF. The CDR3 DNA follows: TGTGCCAGCATTTTGACTGGGGCCAACGTCCTGACTTTC.

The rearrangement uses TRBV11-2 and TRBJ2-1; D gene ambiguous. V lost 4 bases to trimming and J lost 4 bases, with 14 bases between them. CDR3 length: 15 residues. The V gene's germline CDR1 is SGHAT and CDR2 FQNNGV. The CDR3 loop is CASSYTRNTYNEQFF. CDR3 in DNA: TGTGCCAGCAGCTACACCCGGAATACTTACAATGAGCAGTTCTTC.

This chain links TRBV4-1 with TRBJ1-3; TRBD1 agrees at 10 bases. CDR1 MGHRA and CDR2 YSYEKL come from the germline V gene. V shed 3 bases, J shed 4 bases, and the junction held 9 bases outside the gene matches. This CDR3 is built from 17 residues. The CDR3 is CASSHRDRGDDGNTIYF. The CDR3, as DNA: TGCGCCAGCAGCCATCGGGACAGGGGCGATGACGGAAACACCATATATTTT.

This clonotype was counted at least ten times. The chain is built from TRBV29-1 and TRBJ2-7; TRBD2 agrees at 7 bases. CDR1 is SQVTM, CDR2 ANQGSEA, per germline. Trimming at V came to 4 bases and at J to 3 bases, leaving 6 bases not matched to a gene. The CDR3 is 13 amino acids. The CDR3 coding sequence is TGCAGCGTTGTTGCTAGCGGTAACTACGAGCAGTACTTC. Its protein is CSVVASGNYEQYF.

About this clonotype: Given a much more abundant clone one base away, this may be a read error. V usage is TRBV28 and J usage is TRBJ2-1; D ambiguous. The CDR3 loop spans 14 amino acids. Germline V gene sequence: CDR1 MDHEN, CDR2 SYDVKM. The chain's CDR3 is CTSSSWTPDNEQFF. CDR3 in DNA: TGTACCAGCAGTTCATGGACCCCGGACAATGAGCAGTTCTTC.

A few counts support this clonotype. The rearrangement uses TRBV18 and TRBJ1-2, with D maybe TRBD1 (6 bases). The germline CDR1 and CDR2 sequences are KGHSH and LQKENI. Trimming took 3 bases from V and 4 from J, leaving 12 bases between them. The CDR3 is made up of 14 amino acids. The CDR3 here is CASSPPGQPYGYTF. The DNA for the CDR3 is TGTGCCAGCTCACCCCCGGGACAACCCTATGGCTACACCTTC. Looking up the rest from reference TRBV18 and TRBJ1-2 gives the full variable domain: NAGVMQNPRHLVRRRGQEARLRCSPMKGHSHVYWYRQLPEEGLKFMVYLQKENIIDESGMPKERFSAEFPKEGPSILRIQQVVRGDSAAYFCASSPPGQPYGYTFGSGTRLTVV.

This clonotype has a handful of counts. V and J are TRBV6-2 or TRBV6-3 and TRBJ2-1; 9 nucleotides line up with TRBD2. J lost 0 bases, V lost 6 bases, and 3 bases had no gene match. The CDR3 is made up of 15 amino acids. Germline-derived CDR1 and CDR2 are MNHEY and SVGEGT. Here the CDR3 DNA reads TGTGCCAGCAGACAAGCGGGGGGCTCCTACAATGAGCAGTTCTTC. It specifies CASRQAGGSYNEQFF.

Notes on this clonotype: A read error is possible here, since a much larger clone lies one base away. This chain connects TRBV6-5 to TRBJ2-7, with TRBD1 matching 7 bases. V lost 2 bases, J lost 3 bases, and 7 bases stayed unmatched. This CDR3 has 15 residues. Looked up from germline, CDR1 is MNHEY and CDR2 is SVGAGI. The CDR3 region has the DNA TGTGCCAGCAGTTACAAGGGACAGCTAAGCTACGAGCAGTACTTC. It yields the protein CASSYKGQLSYEQYF.

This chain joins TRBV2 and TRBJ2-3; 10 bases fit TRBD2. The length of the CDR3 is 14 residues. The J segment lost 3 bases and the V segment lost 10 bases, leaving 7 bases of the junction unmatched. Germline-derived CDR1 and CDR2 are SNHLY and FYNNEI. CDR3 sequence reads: CATSSGRKTDTQYF. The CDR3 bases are TGTGCCACCTCTAGCGGGAGAAAAACAGATACGCAGTATTTT.

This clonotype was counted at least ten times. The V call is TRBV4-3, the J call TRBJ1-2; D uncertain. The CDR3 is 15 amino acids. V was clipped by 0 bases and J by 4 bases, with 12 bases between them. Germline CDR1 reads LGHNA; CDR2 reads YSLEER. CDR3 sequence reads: CASSQEGSGSYGYTF. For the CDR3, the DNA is TGCGCCAGCAGCCAAGAGGGGAGTGGGTCCTATGGCTACACCTTC.

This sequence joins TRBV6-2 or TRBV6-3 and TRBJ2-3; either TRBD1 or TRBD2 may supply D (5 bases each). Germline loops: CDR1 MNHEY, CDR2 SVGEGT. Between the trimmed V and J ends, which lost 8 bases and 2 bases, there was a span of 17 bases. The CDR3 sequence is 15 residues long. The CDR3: CASLPRGPDTDTQYF. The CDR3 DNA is TGTGCCAGCCTACCCCGGGGACCAGACACAGATACGCAGTATTTT.

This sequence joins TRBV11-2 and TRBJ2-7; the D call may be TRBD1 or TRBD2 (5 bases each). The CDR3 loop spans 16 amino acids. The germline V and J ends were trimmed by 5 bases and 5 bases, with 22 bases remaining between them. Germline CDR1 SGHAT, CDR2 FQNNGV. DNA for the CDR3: TGTGCCAGCAGCCCCCGGGTAGATCCCATGGGGGACGAGCAGTACTTC. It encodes CASSPRVDPMGDEQYF.

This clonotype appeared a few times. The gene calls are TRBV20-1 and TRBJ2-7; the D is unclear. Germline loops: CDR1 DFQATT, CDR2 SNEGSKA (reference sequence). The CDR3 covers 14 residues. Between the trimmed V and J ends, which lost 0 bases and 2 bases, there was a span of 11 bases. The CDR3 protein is CSARDIRTTYEQYF. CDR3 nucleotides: TGCAGTGCTAGAGATATAAGGACGACCTACGAGCAGTACTTC.

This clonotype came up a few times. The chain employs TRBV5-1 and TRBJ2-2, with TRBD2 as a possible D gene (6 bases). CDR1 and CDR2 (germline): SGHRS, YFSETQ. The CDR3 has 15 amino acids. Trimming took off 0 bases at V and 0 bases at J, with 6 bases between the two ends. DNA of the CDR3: TGCGCCAGCAGCTTGGGACTAGCGAACACCGGGGAGCTGTTTTTT. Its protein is CASSLGLANTGELFF.

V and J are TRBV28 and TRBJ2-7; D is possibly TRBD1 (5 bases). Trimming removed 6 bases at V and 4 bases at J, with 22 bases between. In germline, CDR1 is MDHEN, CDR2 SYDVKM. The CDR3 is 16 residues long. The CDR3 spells CASSPIITTGRYEQYF. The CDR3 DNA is TGTGCCAGCAGCCCGATCATTACCACAGGAAGATACGAGCAGTACTTC. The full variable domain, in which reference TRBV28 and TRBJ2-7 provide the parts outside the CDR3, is DVKVTQSSRYLVKRTGEKVFLECVQDMDHENMFWYRQDPGLGLRLIYFSYDVKMKEKGDIPEGYSVSREKKERFSLILESASTNQTSMYLCASSPIITTGRYEQYFGPGTRLTVT.

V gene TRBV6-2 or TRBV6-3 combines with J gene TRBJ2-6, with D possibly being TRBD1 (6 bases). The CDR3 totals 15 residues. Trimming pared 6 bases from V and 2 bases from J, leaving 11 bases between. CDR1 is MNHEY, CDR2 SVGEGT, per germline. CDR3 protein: CASRNPGAGANVLTF. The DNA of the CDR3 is TGTGCCAGCAGGAATCCAGGGGCTGGGGCCAACGTCCTGACTTTC.

The CDR3 nucleotides read TGCAGCTTAATGGAGAGGGGGGAGACCCAGTACTTC. As protein: CSLMERGETQYF. The chain has TRBV29-1 and TRBJ2-5; perhaps TRBD1 as D (6 bases). The CDR3 consists of 12 residues. Trimming shortened V by 8 bases and J by 5 bases, and 15 bases separated the two germline ends. In germline, CDR1 is SQVTM, CDR2 ANQGSEA.

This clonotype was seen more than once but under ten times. The CDR3 sequence: CATLRDVNNEQFF. In DNA form, the CDR3 reads TGTGCCACCCTCCGGGACGTCAACAATGAGCAGTTCTTC. The V gene is TRBV18, the J gene TRBJ2-1; the D gene could be TRBD1 or TRBD2 (5 bases each). The V gene lost 10 bases and the J gene lost 5 bases, with 15 bases spanning the gap. The CDR3 sequence is 13 residues long. Germline lookup yields CDR1 KGHSH and CDR2 LQKENI.

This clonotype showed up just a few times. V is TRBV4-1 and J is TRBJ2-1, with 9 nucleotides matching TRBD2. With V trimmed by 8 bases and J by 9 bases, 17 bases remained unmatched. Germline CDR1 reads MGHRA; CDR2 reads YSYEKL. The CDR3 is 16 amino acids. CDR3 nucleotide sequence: TGCGCCAGCCGAAAAGGGCCGGGACTAGCAGAACGTGAGCAGTTCTTC. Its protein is CASRKGPGLAEREQFF.

CDR3 sequence reads: CASRDGNTEAFF. CDR3 nucleotide sequence: TGTGCCAGCAGAGACGGCAACACTGAAGCTTTCTTT. The V call is TRBV6-2 or TRBV6-3, the J call TRBJ1-1; unclear D gene. Germline-derived CDR1 and CDR2 are MNHEY and SVGEGT. This CDR3 is built from 12 residues. V was shortened by 6 bases and J by 2 bases, with 7 bases between the two germline ends.

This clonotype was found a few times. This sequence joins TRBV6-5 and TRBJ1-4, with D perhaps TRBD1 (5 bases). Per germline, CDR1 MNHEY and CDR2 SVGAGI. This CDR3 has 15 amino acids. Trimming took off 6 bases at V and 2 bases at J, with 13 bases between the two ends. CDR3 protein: CASSRHRGTNEKLFF. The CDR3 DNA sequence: TGTGCCAGCAGCCGACATCGGGGGACTAATGAAAAACTGTTTTTT.

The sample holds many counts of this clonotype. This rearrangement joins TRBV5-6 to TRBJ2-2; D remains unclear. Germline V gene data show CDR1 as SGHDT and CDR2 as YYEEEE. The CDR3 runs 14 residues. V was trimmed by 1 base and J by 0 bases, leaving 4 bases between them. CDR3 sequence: CASSLFPNTGELFF. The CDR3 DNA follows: TGTGCCAGCAGCTTGTTTCCGAACACCGGGGAGCTGTTTTTT.

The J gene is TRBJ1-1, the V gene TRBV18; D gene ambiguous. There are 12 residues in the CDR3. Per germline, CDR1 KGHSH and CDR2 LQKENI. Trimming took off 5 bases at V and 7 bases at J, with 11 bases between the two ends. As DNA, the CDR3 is TGTGCCAGCTCATCGGCTCTGCTTGAAGCTTTCTTT. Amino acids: CASSSALLEAFF.

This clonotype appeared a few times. CDR3 region: CASSADRGGGYTF. The CDR3, as DNA: TGTGCCAGCAGCGCCGACAGAGGCGGGGGCTACACCTTC. V is TRBV2 and J is TRBJ1-2; maybe TRBD1 (5 bases). V was trimmed by 6 bases and J by 8 bases, leaving 16 bases between them. Germline CDR1 is SNHLY and CDR2 is FYNNEI. This CDR3 is built from 13 residues.

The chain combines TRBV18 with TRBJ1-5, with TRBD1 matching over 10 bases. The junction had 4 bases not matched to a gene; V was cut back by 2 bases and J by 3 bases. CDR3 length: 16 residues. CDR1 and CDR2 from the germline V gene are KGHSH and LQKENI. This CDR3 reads CASSPGTGAPNQPQHF. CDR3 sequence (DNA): TGTGCCAGCTCACCAGGGACAGGGGCCCCCAATCAGCCCCAGCATTTT.

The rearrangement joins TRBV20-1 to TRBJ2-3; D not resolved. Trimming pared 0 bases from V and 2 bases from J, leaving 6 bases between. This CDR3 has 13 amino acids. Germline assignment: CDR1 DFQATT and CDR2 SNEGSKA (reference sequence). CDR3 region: CSARDPLTDTQYF. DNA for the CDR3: TGCAGTGCTAGAGATCCCCTCACAGATACGCAGTATTTT.